Described below is a single TCR beta chain sequence and its context. The assay was immunoSEQ multiplex PCR, and TCRdb's table has in-frame clones only and misses some. The sample shows 310,000 or so clones, roughly 89% of them seen only once. This specimen comes from a study of blood T cell repertoires in COVID-19. Self-reported history from a screening survey and questionnaire set each donor's cohort. Recovered status applied to Cohort 3 donors who had two consecutive negative PCRs. It also applied to those with clearance or with symptom resolution. The clonotype was recovered from a woman aged 40 to 50 who had recovered from COVID-19. The specimen was PBMCs or T cells enriched from blood (not recorded which).

The chain's CDR3 is CASRSTLTGQKNSPLHF. CDR3 DNA: TGTGCAAGTCGCTCAACCCTAACGGGACAAAAGAATTCACCCCTCCACTTT. The J gene is TRBJ1-6, the V gene TRBV12-2; TRBD1, as called in the table, went unchecked against the DNA. TRBV12-2 counts as a pseudogene. This CDR3 has 17 residues.